The 28 T cell receptor beta chains below all came from one sample that was sequenced in a study of T cell responses to AZD1222 COVID-19 vaccine (dated by TCRdb to 2020 to 2022). Explained via the paper, the time point label denotes: about 28 days (+/-7) after the second vaccine dose. The receptor library was made with the immunoSEQ multiplex PCR assay. Not all clones reach the TCRdb copy of this immuneACCESS table, which keeps in-frame sequences only. Checked studies attribute under half of the gap to unresolved V genes and leave the rest unexplained. For this sample the table gives 250,000 to 300,000 clones, of which about 94% were detected only once. The ten top clones hold 0.55% of the sample. This material consisted of peripheral blood, taken 28 days after the second AZD1222 dose. The receptors here all came from an adult who received the AZD1222 COVID-19 vaccine.

The chain uses TRBV6-1 and TRBJ2-7; D gene ambiguous. V was cut by 0 bases and J by 1 base, with 7 bases left in between. The CDR3 loop spans 14 amino acids. Germline V lookup: CDR1 MNHNS, CDR2 SASEGT. Here the CDR3 DNA reads TGTGCCAGCAGTGAAGCTCCGAAGTCCTACGAGCAGTACTTC. Amino acids: CASSEAPKSYEQYF.

The chain carries TRBV4-1 and TRBJ2-1, with D perhaps matching TRBD1 or TRBD2 (5 bases each). CDR1 MGHRA and CDR2 YSYEKL come from the germline V gene. V was pared by 6 bases and J by 2 bases, with 14 bases between. CDR3 length: 15 residues. In DNA, the CDR3 is TGCGCCAGCAGGGCACCGAGGGGTCCCTACAATGAGCAGTTCTTC. It yields the protein CASRAPRGPYNEQFF.

The chain carries TRBV19 and TRBJ2-7; tentatively, D is TRBD2 (5 bases). The germline V and J ends were trimmed by 5 bases and 4 bases, with 12 bases remaining between them. CDR1 and CDR2 from the germline V gene are LNHDA and SQIVND (reference sequence). The CDR3 runs 13 residues. The CDR3 bases are TGTGCCAGTAGTCCCCGGGGTAGGTACGAGCAGTACTTC. This encodes CASSPRGRYEQYF.

The V gene is TRBV6-2 or TRBV6-3, the J gene TRBJ1-5; D call uncertain. The CDR3 length is 15 residues. V lost 2 bases to trimming and J lost 4 bases, with 12 bases between them. Germline V gives CDR1 MNHEY, CDR2 SVGEGT. The CDR3 region has the DNA TGTGCCAGCAGTTACGCCGGGGTGGGAAATCAGCCCCAGCATTTT. Translating gives CASSYAGVGNQPQHF.

The chain links TRBV6-2 or TRBV6-3 to TRBJ2-7, with 8 bases aligning to TRBD2. V was clipped by 0 bases and J by 5 bases; unmatched bases: 15. The germline V gene has CDR1 MNHEY and CDR2 SVGEGT. The CDR3 runs 18 residues. The CDR3 spells CASSYSINERGTRDEQYF. The CDR3 DNA follows: TGTGCCAGCAGTTACTCGATTAACGAGCGGGGGACCCGGGACGAGCAGTACTTC.

This chain's CDR3 is CASSVGSLAKNIQYF. In DNA form, the CDR3 reads TGTGCCAGCAGCGTAGGTTCATTAGCCAAAAACATTCAGTACTTC. This chain uses TRBV9 with TRBJ2-4; D gene unclear. The CDR3 is 15 amino acids. V was trimmed by 0 bases and J by 0 bases, leaving 7 bases between them. Germline V gives CDR1 SGDLS, CDR2 YYNGEE.

CDR3 coding DNA: TGTGCCATCAGTGGCCAAAGAGGGGAGGACGAGCAGTACTTC. This gives the protein CAISGQRGEDEQYF. The rearrangement joins TRBV10-3 to TRBJ2-7; D is perhaps TRBD2 (6 bases). This CDR3 contains 14 residues. Trimming stripped 4 bases from V and 5 bases from J, with 15 bases between. In germline, CDR1 is ENHRY, CDR2 SYGVKD.

This chain links TRBV6-2 or TRBV6-3 with TRBJ2-2; D call uncertain. Trimming shortened V by 6 bases and J by 6 bases, and 17 bases separated the two germline ends. The CDR3 totals 15 residues. From germline, CDR1 is MNHEY and CDR2 SVGEGT. CDR3 region: CASSPFLAGSGELFF. CDR3 in DNA: TGTGCCAGCAGCCCGTTCCTCGCCGGATCCGGGGAGCTGTTTTTT.

The chain is built from TRBV15 and TRBJ2-2; a possible D gene is TRBD1 (7 bases). Trimming left V 7 bases short and J 5 bases short, with 8 bases between. Germline CDR1 is LNHNV and CDR2 is YYDKDF (reference sequence). This CDR3 has 12 amino acids. CDR3 bases: TGTGCCACCACAGGGGGGACCGGGGAGCTGTTTTTT. This translates into CATTGGTGELFF. Filled out from reference TRBV15 and TRBJ2-2, the complete variable domain reads DAMVIQNPRYQVTQFGKPVTLSCSQTLNHNVMYWYQQKSSQAPKLLFHYYDKDFNNEADTPDNFQSRRPNTSFCFLDIRSPGLGDTAMYLCATTGGTGELFFGEGSRLTVL.

The V call is TRBV5-6, the J call TRBJ1-3; D uncertain. This CDR3 region has 13 residues. Trimming shortened V by 4 bases and J by 0 bases, and 5 bases separated the two germline ends. Germline CDR1 and CDR2: SGHDT and YYEEEE. The CDR3 bases are TGTGCCAGCAGCCCATACTCTGGAAACACCATATATTTT. Its protein product is CASSPYSGNTIYF.

The genes are TRBV2 and TRBJ1-2; D remains unclear. Germline lookup yields CDR1 SNHLY and CDR2 FYNNEI. The CDR3 is 12 amino acids. V lost 2 bases to trimming and J lost 14 bases, with 15 bases between them. CDR3 sequence (DNA): TGTGCCAGCAGTGAATTGTACACCAGCAAGACCTTC. Its translation: CASSELYTSKTF.

This chain uses TRBV5-1 with TRBJ2-7, with TRBD1 identical over 7 bases. V shed 2 bases, J shed 6 bases, and the junction held 14 bases outside the gene matches. The CDR3 is made up of 16 amino acids. Germline lookup yields CDR1 SGHRS and CDR2 YFSETQ. The CDR3 is CASSFSSGTAVLEQYF. The CDR3 DNA reads as TGCGCCAGCAGCTTCTCATCCGGGACAGCTGTCCTCGAGCAGTACTTC.

Written as DNA, the CDR3 is TGCGCCAGCAGCCATGCAGGGTACGGGAGCATTAATCAGCCCCAGCATTTT. It yields the protein CASSHAGYGSINQPQHF. The chain carries TRBV4-1 and TRBJ1-5, with D tentatively TRBD1 (5 bases). CDR3 size: 17 residues. Trimming pared 3 bases from V and 4 bases from J, leaving 19 bases between. The germline CDR1 and CDR2 sequences are MGHRA and YSYEKL.

This rearrangement joins TRBV5-5 to TRBJ2-7; D unclear. The CDR3 sequence is 14 residues long. Germline assignment: CDR1 SGHKS and CDR2 YYEKEE (reference sequence). Trimming left V 0 bases short and J 2 bases short, with 9 bases between. In nucleotides, the CDR3 is TGTGCCAGCAGCTTGGTAGGGCCCCCCTACGAGCAGTACTTC. Translating gives CASSLVGPPYEQYF.

This clone was recorded only once. This chain connects TRBV7-7 to TRBJ2-2, with D unresolved. This CDR3 region has 14 residues. In germline, CDR1 is SSHAT, CDR2 FNYEAQ (reference sequence). Here the CDR3 DNA reads TGTGCTAGTGGCCGCGGCGCGAACACCGGGGAGCTGTTTTTT. Its protein product is CASGRGANTGELFF.

The CDR3, as DNA: TGCGCCAGCAGCGCTCGGACAGGGGGAGATAATTCACCCCTCCACTTT. Its protein is CASSARTGGDNSPLHF. V gene TRBV5-1 combines with J gene TRBJ1-6, with TRBD1 matching 10 bases. Trimming at V came to 4 bases and at J to 5 bases, leaving 6 bases not matched to a gene. This CDR3 is built from 16 residues. Germline V gene lookup returns CDR1 SGHRS and CDR2 YFSETQ. Full variable domain (missing parts from reference TRBV5-1 and TRBJ1-6): KAGVTQTPRYLIKTRGQQVTLSCSPISGHRSVSWYQQTPGQGLQFLFEYFSETQRNKGNFPGRFSGRQFSNSRSEMNVSTLELGDSALYLCASSARTGGDNSPLHFGNGTRLTVT.

The rearrangement links TRBV24-1 to TRBJ1-1; D remains ambiguous. The V gene lost 4 bases and the J gene lost 8 bases, with 13 bases spanning the gap. The CDR3 is 13 amino acids. Per germline, CDR1 KGHDR and CDR2 SFDVKD. The CDR3 here is CATSDSGLAEAFF. Here the CDR3 DNA reads TGTGCCACCAGTGACTCCGGACTGGCAGAAGCTTTCTTT.

This chain uses TRBV4-2 with TRBJ2-1; possibly TRBD1 for D (6 bases). Trimming removed 0 bases from V and 5 bases from J, with 14 bases in between. From germline, CDR1 is LGHNA and CDR2 YNFKEQ. The CDR3 loop spans 16 amino acids. CDR3 loop: CASSQDGQGINNEQFF. Written as DNA, the CDR3 is TGTGCCAGCAGCCAAGATGGGCAGGGGATAAACAATGAGCAGTTCTTC.

This rearrangement joins TRBV6-5 to TRBJ2-7; 9 bases line up with TRBD1. V gave up 7 bases and J gave up 4 bases; unmatched junction bases: 5. This CDR3 comprises 13 residues. Germline values: CDR1 MNHEY, CDR2 SVGAGI. The CDR3 DNA follows: TGTGCCAGCATGCGACAGGGGGTTTACGAGCAGTACTTC. This encodes CASMRQGVYEQYF.

The chain couples TRBV28 to TRBJ1-4; D may be TRBD1 (5 bases). In germline, CDR1 is MDHEN, CDR2 SYDVKM. CDR3 length: 12 amino acids. Trimming took off 6 bases at V and 8 bases at J, with 10 bases between the two ends. The CDR3 DNA reads as TGTGCCAGCAGCCGGGGACGGGAAAAACTGTTTTTT. This translates into CASSRGREKLFF.

The V call is TRBV11-3, the J call TRBJ1-5, with a tentative D call TRBD1 (5 bases). Germline V gene data show CDR1 as SGHNT and CDR2 as YENEEA. This CDR3 region has 12 residues. V lost 8 bases and J lost 5, with 10 bases in between. The CDR3 bases are TGTGCCAGCCCGCGGGGGGATCAGCCCCAGCATTTT. Protein product: CASPRGDQPQHF.

The chain is built from TRBV30 and TRBJ1-5; D unresolved. This CDR3 is built from 14 residues. The ends were cut back, 2 bases at V and 6 bases at J, with 14 bases in the middle. Germline V gene sequence: CDR1 GTSNPN, CDR2 SVGIG (reference sequence). Here the CDR3 reads CAWSITADTQPQHF. The CDR3 DNA reads TGTGCCTGGAGTATAACCGCTGACACTCAGCCCCAGCATTTT.

For the CDR3, the DNA is TGCGCCAGCAGCTGGGGCCTAGCGGTCAGTAACAATGAGCAGTTCTTC. It yields the protein CASSWGLAVSNNEQFF. This sequence joins TRBV5-1 and TRBJ2-1, with TRBD2 identical over 7 bases. Trimming cost V 3 bases and J 5 bases; bases outside gene matches: 11. The CDR3 is 16 amino acids. CDR1 SGHRS and CDR2 YFSETQ come from the germline V gene.

The rearrangement links TRBV2 to TRBJ2-2; 11 bases agree with TRBD1. The CDR3 runs to 14 residues. The ends lost 6 bases at V and 7 bases at J; junction bases unmatched: 4. Germline CDR1 is SNHLY and CDR2 is FYNNEI. CDR3 in amino acids: CASRGTGGIGELFF. The CDR3 coding sequence is TGTGCCAGCAGGGGGACAGGGGGGATCGGGGAGCTGTTTTTT.

This chain connects TRBV24-1 to TRBJ1-4, with 8 bases lining up with TRBD1. The junction had 4 bases not matched to a gene; V was cut back by 0 bases and J by 8 bases. Germline V gene data show CDR1 as KGHDR and CDR2 as SFDVKD. The CDR3 loop spans 15 amino acids. CDR3 loop: CATSDLGTGGEKLFF. CDR3 DNA: TGTGCCACCAGTGATTTGGGGACAGGAGGGGAAAAACTGTTTTTT.

This sequence joins TRBV7-9 and TRBJ2-7, with 7 bases that match TRBD2. The CDR3 consists of 13 residues. The V gene end was trimmed by 3 bases and the J gene end by 6 bases; junction bases not matched to a gene: 5. Germline loops: CDR1 SEHNR, CDR2 FQNEAQ (reference sequence). The CDR3 nucleotides are TGTGCCAGCAGCTTGAGCGGGACTCCCGAGCAGTACTTC. The encoded protein is CASSLSGTPEQYF. Combining the CDR3 with reference TRBV7-9 and TRBJ2-7 gives the whole variable domain DTGVSQNPRHKITKRGQNVTFRCDPISEHNRLYWYRQTLGQGPEFLTYFQNEAQLEKSRLLSDRFSAERPKGSFSTLEIQRTEQGDSAMYLCASSLSGTPEQYFGPGTRLTVT.

The J gene is TRBJ2-7, the V gene TRBV10-3, with 8 bases matching TRBD2. Trimming removed 4 bases from V and 0 bases from J; junction bases left unmatched: 2. This CDR3 is built from 14 residues. CDR1 is ENHRY and CDR2 is SYGVKD in the germline V gene. The CDR3 sequence is CAISASGSSYEQYF. The CDR3 DNA sequence: TGTGCCATCAGTGCGAGCGGGAGCTCCTACGAGCAGTACTTC.

This clone was found a few times. The genes are TRBV7-9 and TRBJ1-1; the match to TRBD1 covers 7 bases. The germline CDR1 and CDR2 sequences are SEHNR and FQNEAQ (reference sequence). This CDR3 contains 14 residues. Germline trimming cut 4 bases from V and 5 bases from J; bases unmatched to any gene: 7. CDR3 sequence reads: CASSSQGKATEAFF. As DNA, the CDR3 is TGTGCCAGCAGCTCACAGGGGAAGGCTACTGAAGCTTTCTTT.